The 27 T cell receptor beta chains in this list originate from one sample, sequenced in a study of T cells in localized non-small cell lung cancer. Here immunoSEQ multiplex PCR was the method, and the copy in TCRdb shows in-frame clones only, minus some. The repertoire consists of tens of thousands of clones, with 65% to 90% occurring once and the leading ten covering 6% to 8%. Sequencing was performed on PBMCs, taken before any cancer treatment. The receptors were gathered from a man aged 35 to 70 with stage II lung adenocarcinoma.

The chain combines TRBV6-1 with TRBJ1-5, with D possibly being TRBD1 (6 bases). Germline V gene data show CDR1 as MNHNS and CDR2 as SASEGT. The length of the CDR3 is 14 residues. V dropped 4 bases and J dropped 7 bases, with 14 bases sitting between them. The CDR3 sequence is CASSGGDTGQPQHF. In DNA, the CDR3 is TGTGCCAGCAGTGGGGGGGACACCGGCCAGCCCCAGCATTTT.

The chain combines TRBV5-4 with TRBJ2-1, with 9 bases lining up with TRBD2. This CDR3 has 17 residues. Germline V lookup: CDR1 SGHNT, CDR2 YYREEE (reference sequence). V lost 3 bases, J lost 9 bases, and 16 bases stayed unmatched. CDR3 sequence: CASSSSTGWRGGVEQFF. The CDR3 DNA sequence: TGTGCCAGCAGCTCCTCCACTGGGTGGCGGGGGGGCGTTGAGCAGTTCTTC. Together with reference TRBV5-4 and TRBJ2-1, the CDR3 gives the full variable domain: ETGVTQSPTHLIKTRGQQVTLRCSSQSGHNTVSWYQQALGQGPQFIFQYYREEENGRGNFPPRFSGLQFPNYSSELNVNALELDDSALYLCASSSSTGWRGGVEQFFGPGTRLTVL.

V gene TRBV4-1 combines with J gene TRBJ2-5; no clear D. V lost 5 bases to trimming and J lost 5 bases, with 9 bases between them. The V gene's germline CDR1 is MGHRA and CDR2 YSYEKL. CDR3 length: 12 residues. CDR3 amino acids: CASSAQGETQYF. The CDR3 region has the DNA TGCGCCAGCAGCGCCCAAGGGGAGACCCAGTACTTC.

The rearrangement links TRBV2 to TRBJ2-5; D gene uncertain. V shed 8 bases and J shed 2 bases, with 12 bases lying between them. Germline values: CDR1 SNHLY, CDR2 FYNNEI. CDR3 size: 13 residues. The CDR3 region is CASGRLVQETQYF. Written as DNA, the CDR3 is TGTGCCAGCGGACGGCTTGTACAAGAGACCCAGTACTTC.

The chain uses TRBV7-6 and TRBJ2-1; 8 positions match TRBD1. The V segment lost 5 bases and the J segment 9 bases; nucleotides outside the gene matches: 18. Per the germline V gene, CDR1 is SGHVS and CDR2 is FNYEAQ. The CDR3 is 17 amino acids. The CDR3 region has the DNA TGTGCCAGCAGCCCCGAACCGACAGGGGCCTACGGGAGTGAGCAGTTCTTC. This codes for CASSPEPTGAYGSEQFF.

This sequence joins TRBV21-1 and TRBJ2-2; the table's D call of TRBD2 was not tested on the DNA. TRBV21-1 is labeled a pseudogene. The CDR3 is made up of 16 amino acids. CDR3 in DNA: TGTGCCAGCAGCAACCGGGACCCCGGGGGAGCCGGGGAGCTGTTTTTT. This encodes CASSNRDPGGAGELFF.

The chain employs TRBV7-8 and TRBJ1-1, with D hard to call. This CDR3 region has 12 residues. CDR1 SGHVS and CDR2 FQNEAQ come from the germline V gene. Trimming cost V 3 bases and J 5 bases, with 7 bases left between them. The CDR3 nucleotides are TGTGCCAGCAGCTTGCAGGAGACTGAAGCTTTCTTT. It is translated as CASSLQETEAFF.

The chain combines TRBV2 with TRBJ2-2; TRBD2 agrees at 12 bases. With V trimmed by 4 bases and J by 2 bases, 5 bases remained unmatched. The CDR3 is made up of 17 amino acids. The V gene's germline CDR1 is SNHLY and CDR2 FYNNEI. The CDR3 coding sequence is TGTGCCAGCAGTGCCCCCGGACTAGCGGGAAACACCGGGGAGCTGTTTTTT. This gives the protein CASSAPGLAGNTGELFF.

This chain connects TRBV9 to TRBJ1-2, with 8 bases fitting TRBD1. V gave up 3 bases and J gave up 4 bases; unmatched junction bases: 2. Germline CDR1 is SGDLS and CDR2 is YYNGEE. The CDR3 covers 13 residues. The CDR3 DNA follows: TGTGCCAGCAGCGCGACAGGGGCCTATGGCTACACCTTC. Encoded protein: CASSATGAYGYTF.

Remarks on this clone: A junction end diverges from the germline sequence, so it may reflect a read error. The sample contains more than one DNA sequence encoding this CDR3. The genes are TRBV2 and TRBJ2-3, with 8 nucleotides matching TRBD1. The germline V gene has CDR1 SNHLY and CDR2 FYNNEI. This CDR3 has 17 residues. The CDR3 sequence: CASSPGQGKILADTQYF. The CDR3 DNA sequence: TGCGCCAGCAGTCCCGGACAGGGAAAAATTCTGGCAGATACGCAGTATTTT.

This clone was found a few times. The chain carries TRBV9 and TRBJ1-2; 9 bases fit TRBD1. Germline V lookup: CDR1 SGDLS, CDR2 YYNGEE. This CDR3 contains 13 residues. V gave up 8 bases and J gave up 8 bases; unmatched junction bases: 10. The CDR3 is CASGDREGAGYTF. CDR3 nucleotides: TGTGCCAGTGGGGACAGGGAAGGCGCCGGCTACACCTTC.

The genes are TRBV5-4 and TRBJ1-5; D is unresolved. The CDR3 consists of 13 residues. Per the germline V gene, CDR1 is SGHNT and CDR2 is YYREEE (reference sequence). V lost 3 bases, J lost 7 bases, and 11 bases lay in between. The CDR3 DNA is TGTGCCAGCAGCTCAGATATGGAGCAGCCCCAGCATTTT. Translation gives CASSSDMEQPQHF.

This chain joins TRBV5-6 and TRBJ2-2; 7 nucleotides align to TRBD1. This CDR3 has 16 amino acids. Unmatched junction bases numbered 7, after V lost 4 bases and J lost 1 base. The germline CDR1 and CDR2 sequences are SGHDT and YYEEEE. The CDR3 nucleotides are TGTGCCAGCAGCACCCGGTACAGGGGGAACACCGGGGAGCTGTTTTTT. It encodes CASSTRYRGNTGELFF.

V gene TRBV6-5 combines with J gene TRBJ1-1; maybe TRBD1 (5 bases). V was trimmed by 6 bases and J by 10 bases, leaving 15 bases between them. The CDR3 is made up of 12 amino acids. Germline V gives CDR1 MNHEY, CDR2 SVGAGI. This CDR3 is CASSRDLEGAFF. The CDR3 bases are TGTGCCAGCAGCCGGGACTTAGAGGGAGCTTTCTTT.

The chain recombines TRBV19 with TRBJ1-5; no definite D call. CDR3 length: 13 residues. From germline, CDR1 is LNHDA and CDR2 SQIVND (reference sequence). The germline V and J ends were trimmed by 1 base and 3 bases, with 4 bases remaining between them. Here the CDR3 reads CASSIGTNQPQHF. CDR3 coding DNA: TGTGCCAGTAGTATAGGGACCAATCAGCCCCAGCATTTT.

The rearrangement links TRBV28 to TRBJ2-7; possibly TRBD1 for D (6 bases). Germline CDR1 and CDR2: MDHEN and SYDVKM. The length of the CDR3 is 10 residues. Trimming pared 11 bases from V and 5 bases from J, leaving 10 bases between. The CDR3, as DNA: TGTGCCTCAGGACAGCACGAGCAGTACTTC. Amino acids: CASGQHEQYF.

Here the CDR3 reads CASRTDRTEAFF. The CDR3 nucleotides are TGCGCCAGTAGAACTGACAGGACTGAAGCTTTCTTT. The chain combines TRBV5-1 with TRBJ1-1; a weak D match, TRBD1 (6 bases). CDR1 and CDR2 from the germline V gene are SGHRS and YFSETQ. The CDR3 is 12 amino acids. V was clipped by 8 bases and J by 5 bases, with 13 bases between them.

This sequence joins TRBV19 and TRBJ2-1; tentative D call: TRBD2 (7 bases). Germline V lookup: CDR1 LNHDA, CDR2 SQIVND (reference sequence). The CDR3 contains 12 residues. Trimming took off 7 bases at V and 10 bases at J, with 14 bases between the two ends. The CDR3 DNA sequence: TGTGCCAGTACCCCGGGGGGCCGCGAGCAGTTCTTC. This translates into CASTPGGREQFF.

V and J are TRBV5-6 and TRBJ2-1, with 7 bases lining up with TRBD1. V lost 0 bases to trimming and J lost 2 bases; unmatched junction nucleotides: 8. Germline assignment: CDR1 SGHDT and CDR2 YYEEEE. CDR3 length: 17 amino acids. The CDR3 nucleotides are TGTGCCAGCAGCTTGGTTGACAGGGTAGGAACCTACAATGAGCAGTTCTTC. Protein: CASSLVDRVGTYNEQFF.

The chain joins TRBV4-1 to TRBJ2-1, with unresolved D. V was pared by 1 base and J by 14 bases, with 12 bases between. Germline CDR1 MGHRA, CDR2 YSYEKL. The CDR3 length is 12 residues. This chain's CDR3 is CASSQGQHAKFF. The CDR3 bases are TGCGCCAGCAGCCAAGGGCAGCATGCGAAGTTCTTC.

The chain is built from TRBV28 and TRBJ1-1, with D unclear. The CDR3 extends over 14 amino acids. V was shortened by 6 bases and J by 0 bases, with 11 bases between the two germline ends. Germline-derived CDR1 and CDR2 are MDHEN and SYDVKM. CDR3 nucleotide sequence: TGTGCCAGCAGAAAACAAGATCTGAACACTGAAGCTTTCTTT. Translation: CASRKQDLNTEAFF.

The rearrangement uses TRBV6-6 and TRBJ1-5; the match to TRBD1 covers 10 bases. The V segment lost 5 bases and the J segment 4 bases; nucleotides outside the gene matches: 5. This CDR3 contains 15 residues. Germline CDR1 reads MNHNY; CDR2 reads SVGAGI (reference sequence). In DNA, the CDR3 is TGTGCCAGCAGTGGGACAGGGGTGTGGAATCAGCCCCAGCATTTT. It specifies CASSGTGVWNQPQHF.

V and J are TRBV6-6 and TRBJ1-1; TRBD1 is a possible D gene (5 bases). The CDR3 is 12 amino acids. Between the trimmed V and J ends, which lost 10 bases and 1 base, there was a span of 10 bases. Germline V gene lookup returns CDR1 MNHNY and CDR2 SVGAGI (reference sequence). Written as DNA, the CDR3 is TGTGCCACGGGACGGAGGAACACTGAAGCTTTCTTT. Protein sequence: CATGRRNTEAFF.

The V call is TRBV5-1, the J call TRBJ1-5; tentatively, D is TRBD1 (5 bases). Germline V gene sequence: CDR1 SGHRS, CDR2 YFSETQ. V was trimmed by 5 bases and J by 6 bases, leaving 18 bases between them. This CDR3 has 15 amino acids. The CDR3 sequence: CASRDGASEGQPQHF. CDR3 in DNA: TGCGCCAGCAGAGATGGGGCCTCGGAGGGTCAGCCCCAGCATTTT.

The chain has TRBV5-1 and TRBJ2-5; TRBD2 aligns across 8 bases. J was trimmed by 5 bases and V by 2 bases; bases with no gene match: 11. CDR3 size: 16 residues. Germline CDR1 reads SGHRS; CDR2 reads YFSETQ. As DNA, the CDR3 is TGCGCCAGCAGCTTTGGGCCCCGGGGGGGCCCGGAGACCCAGTACTTC. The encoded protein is CASSFGPRGGPETQYF. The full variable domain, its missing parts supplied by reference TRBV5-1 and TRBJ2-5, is KAGVTQTPRYLIKTRGQQVTLSCSPISGHRSVSWYQQTPGQGLQFLFEYFSETQRNKGNFPGRFSGRQFSNSRSEMNVSTLELGDSALYLCASSFGPRGGPETQYFGPGTRLLVL.

In DNA form, the CDR3 reads TGTGCCAGCAAAGGAGAAAAGGAGTGGGATGAGCAGTTCTTC. It yields the protein CASKGEKEWDEQFF. The chain has TRBV2 and TRBJ2-1, with D uncertain. CDR1 and CDR2 from the germline V gene are SNHLY and FYNNEI. Trimming removed 7 bases at V and 8 bases at J, with 18 bases between. The length of the CDR3 is 14 residues.

The DNA of the CDR3 is TGTGCCAGCAGCTGGACCCAAGAGACCCAGTACTTC. Protein product: CASSWTQETQYF. The rearrangement links TRBV7-2 to TRBJ2-5; D uncertain. Trimming cost V 4 bases and J 1 base, with 4 bases left between them. Germline assignment: CDR1 SGHTA and CDR2 FQGNSA. CDR3 length equals 12 residues.